Presented here are 20 T cell receptor beta chains from one specimen sequenced in a study of CD8 T cells in Susac syndrome. The RNA, about 0.5 to 1 ug, was put through reverse transcription using random hexamers. MiXCR, applied by TCRdb to the immunoSEQ multiplex PCR reads, yields one record per CDR3 protein. This table holds approximately 180,000 distinct CDR3 sequences, around 95% found once. Material: CD4+ T cells from PBMCs. The origin of the receptors is a human donor with multiple sclerosis.

The rearrangement joins TRBV30 to TRBJ1-5, with D unresolved. CDR3 length: 13 residues. Trimming removed 1 base at V and 7 bases at J, with 11 bases between. Per the germline V gene, CDR1 is GTSNPN and CDR2 is SVGIG (reference sequence). This CDR3 reads CAWSATAVQPQHF. CDR3 nucleotides: TGTGCCTGGAGTGCCACAGCGGTCCAGCCCCAGCATTTT.

This clonotype was detected once. The gene calls are TRBV15 and TRBJ1-1; D remains unclear. CDR3 length equals 14 residues. CDR1 LNHNV and CDR2 YYDKDF come from the germline V gene (reference sequence). V was trimmed by 0 bases and J by 5 bases, leaving 10 bases between them. CDR3 loop: CATSRDRGGTEAFF. CDR3 in DNA: TGTGCCACCAGCAGAGATCGAGGAGGGACTGAAGCTTTCTTT.

The chain recombines TRBV3-1 with TRBJ2-7; no clear D. Germline-derived CDR1 and CDR2 are LGHDT and YNNKEL (reference sequence). The V gene lost 1 base and the J gene lost 0 bases, with 7 bases spanning the gap. The CDR3 spans 14 residues. CDR3 DNA sequence: TGTGCCAGCAGCCAAGGAACTGCCTCCTACGAGCAGTACTTC. Amino acids: CASSQGTASYEQYF.

The V gene is TRBV20-1, the J gene TRBJ2-3; no firm D call. The CDR3 has 12 amino acids. The V end lost 3 bases, the J end lost 4 bases, and 8 bases lay between the germline ends. CDR1 and CDR2 from the germline V gene are DFQATT and SNEGSKA (reference sequence). The CDR3 bases are TGCAGTGCTAGGCGGTATGCAGATACGCAGTATTTT. As protein: CSARRYADTQYF.

The V call is TRBV7-9, the J call TRBJ2-3; the D is unclear. This CDR3 is 16 amino acids long. Looked up from germline, CDR1 is SEHNR and CDR2 is FQNEAQ (reference sequence). V lost 3 bases, J lost 2 bases, and 15 bases lay in between. CDR3 region: CASSLVLSANTDTQYF. For the CDR3, the DNA is TGTGCCAGCAGCTTGGTACTCAGTGCTAACACAGATACGCAGTATTTT.

V usage is TRBV20-1 and J usage is TRBJ2-3; D ambiguous. The CDR3 is 15 amino acids. V was clipped by 5 bases and J by 0 bases, with 15 bases between them. The germline CDR1 and CDR2 sequences are DFQATT and SNEGSKA (reference sequence). The CDR3 DNA is TGCAGTGCTTTCTCTTTGGAAGAGAGCACAGATACGCAGTATTTT. Its translation is CSAFSLEESTDTQYF.

This chain joins TRBV30 and TRBJ2-3, with TRBD2 matching over 14 bases. Germline V gene lookup returns CDR1 GTSNPN and CDR2 SVGIG (reference sequence). This CDR3 spans 15 amino acids. Trimming removed 6 bases from V and 8 bases from J; junction bases left unmatched: 10. The CDR3 loop reads CACGTSGGRGGTQYF. CDR3 nucleotide sequence: TGTGCCTGTGGGACTAGCGGGGGCCGGGGGGGTACGCAGTATTTT.

The chain links TRBV3-1 to TRBJ1-1, with a tentative D call TRBD1 (5 bases). The CDR3 runs 17 residues. Trimming left V 0 bases short and J 0 bases short, with 14 bases between. Germline V CDR1 and CDR2: LGHDT, YNNKEL (reference sequence). The CDR3 sequence: CASSQDRARSLNTEAFF. Written as DNA, the CDR3 is TGTGCCAGCAGCCAAGACAGGGCACGGTCTTTGAACACTGAAGCTTTCTTT.

This clonotype was seen just once. This sequence joins TRBV7-9 and TRBJ1-1, with D possibly matching TRBD1 (6 bases). CDR3 size: 13 residues. V lost 3 bases and J 4 bases, leaving 9 bases between the germline ends. From germline, CDR1 is SEHNR and CDR2 FQNEAQ (reference sequence). CDR3 in amino acids: CASSFAGVTEAFF. The CDR3 bases are TGTGCCAGCAGCTTTGCAGGGGTCACTGAAGCTTTCTTT. The full variable domain, completed using reference TRBV7-9 and TRBJ1-1, is DTGVSQNPRHKITKRGQNVTFRCDPISEHNRLYWYRQTLGQGPEFLTYFQNEAQLEKSRLLSDRFSAERPKGSFSTLEIQRTEQGDSAMYLCASSFAGVTEAFFGQGTRLTVV.

The chain uses TRBV30 and TRBJ2-2; D not resolved. The ends were cut back, 0 bases at V and 0 bases at J, with 11 bases in the middle. Germline-derived CDR1 and CDR2 are GTSNPN and SVGIG (reference sequence). The CDR3 extends over 16 amino acids. The DNA of the CDR3 is TGTGCCTGGAGTGTTAGGGCGATCGCGAACACCGGGGAGCTGTTTTTT. Translating it yields CAWSVRAIANTGELFF. Supplemented by reference TRBV30 and TRBJ2-2, the full variable domain reads SQTIHQWPATLVQPVGSPLSLECTVEGTSNPNLYWYRQAAGRGLQLLFYSVGIGQISSEVPQNLSASRPQDRQFILSSKKLLLSDSGFYLCAWSVRAIANTGELFFGEGSRLTVL.

The chain carries TRBV5-1 and TRBJ1-2; D is undetermined. V lost 5 bases and J lost 0, with 8 bases in between. The germline V gene has CDR1 SGHRS and CDR2 YFSETQ. The CDR3 covers 13 residues. The CDR3 reads CASSPEPNYGYTF. As DNA, the CDR3 is TGCGCCAGCAGTCCAGAACCTAACTATGGCTACACCTTC.

The chain recombines TRBV3-1 with TRBJ2-1; 8 bases fit TRBD2. CDR1 LGHDT and CDR2 YNNKEL come from the germline V gene (reference sequence). The CDR3 is 15 residues long. V lost 4 bases to trimming and J lost 5 bases; unmatched junction nucleotides: 7. CDR3 DNA: TGTGCCAGCAGCCCTCGGGGACTAGGGCACAATGAGCAGTTCTTC. This translates into CASSPRGLGHNEQFF.

This clonotype was counted a single time. The rearrangement joins TRBV30 to TRBJ1-2; D not certain. V dropped 2 bases and J dropped 5 bases, with 12 bases sitting between them. The length of the CDR3 is 13 residues. Germline V gene sequence: CDR1 GTSNPN, CDR2 SVGIG (reference sequence). This chain's CDR3 is CAWSLQGRYGYTF. In DNA form, the CDR3 reads TGTGCCTGGAGTCTACAAGGGAGATATGGCTACACCTTC. Based on the CDR3 plus reference TRBV30 and TRBJ1-2, the full variable domain is SQTIHQWPATLVQPVGSPLSLECTVEGTSNPNLYWYRQAAGRGLQLLFYSVGIGQISSEVPQNLSASRPQDRQFILSSKKLLLSDSGFYLCAWSLQGRYGYTFGSGTRLTVV.

The genes are TRBV5-1 and TRBJ2-7, with D tentatively TRBD1 (7 bases). Germline CDR1 reads SGHRS; CDR2 reads YFSETQ. This CDR3 is 17 amino acids long. The V and J ends lost 5 bases and 5 bases respectively, with 26 bases between them. The CDR3 here is CASSKSPRNRGGDEQYF. CDR3 sequence (DNA): TGCGCCAGCAGTAAGTCCCCACGAAACAGGGGAGGTGACGAGCAGTACTTC.

The V and J genes are TRBV2 and TRBJ2-7; TRBD1 agrees at 9 bases. The germline CDR1 and CDR2 sequences are SNHLY and FYNNEI. Trimming cost V 6 bases and J 4 bases; bases outside gene matches: 4. CDR3 size: 13 residues. The DNA of the CDR3 is TGTGCCAGCAGGAGACAGGGGGTATACGAGCAGTACTTC. Protein product: CASRRQGVYEQYF.

The gene calls are TRBV28 and TRBJ1-2; D perhaps matches TRBD1 (5 bases). CDR3 size: 16 residues. Trimming took 5 bases from V and 1 from J, leaving 17 bases between them. Germline assignment: CDR1 MDHEN and CDR2 SYDVKM. CDR3 in amino acids: CASSDLRQNNNYGYTF. The CDR3 DNA reads as TGTGCCAGCAGTGATCTGAGACAGAATAATAACTATGGCTACACCTTC.

The CDR3, as DNA: TGTGCCAGCAGCTTAAAGGGTGGCTACACCTTC. Translation gives CASSLKGGYTF. This sequence joins TRBV28 and TRBJ1-2; no clear D gene. Germline CDR1 is MDHEN and CDR2 is SYDVKM. The length of the CDR3 is 11 residues. The ends were cut back, 6 bases at V and 7 bases at J, with 9 bases in the middle.

For the CDR3, the DNA is TGTGCCAGCAGCTTGGAACGAAGGAGTCACAGGGGAAACATTCAGTACTTC. Translating it yields CASSLERRSHRGNIQYF. V gene TRBV7-2 combines with J gene TRBJ2-4; 7 bases match TRBD1. The CDR3 is made up of 17 amino acids. With 3 bases clipped from V and 6 bases from J, the junction kept 14 bases outside the gene matches. In germline, CDR1 is SGHTA, CDR2 FQGNSA.

V usage is TRBV20-1 and J usage is TRBJ2-7; 10 nucleotides agree with TRBD1. Germline V gene lookup returns CDR1 DFQATT and CDR2 SNEGSKA (reference sequence). CDR3 size: 13 residues. Trimming took 6 bases from V and 4 from J; bases not matched to a gene: 6. This CDR3 is CSAQWTGGYEQYF. The CDR3 coding sequence is TGCAGTGCCCAATGGACAGGGGGGTACGAGCAGTACTTC.

As to this clonotype: A junction boundary mismatches the germline segment, possibly from a read error. This chain joins TRBV7-9 and TRBJ2-5, with D tentatively TRBD1 or TRBD2 (6 bases each). CDR3 length equals 15 residues. Germline V gives CDR1 SEHNR, CDR2 FQNEAQ (reference sequence). The CDR3 spells CASSLYGGPKDTQYF. Here the CDR3 DNA reads TGTGCCAGCAGCTTATATGGGGGGCCAAAAGATACCCAGTACTTC.